The 11 T cell receptor beta chains listed next were all sequenced from one sample in a study of vaccination and CD4 T cells after COVID-19. With the Oncomine TCR Beta short-read assay, DNA from cultured CD4+ T cells was sequenced. MiXCR was run by TCRdb on the PCR reads, yielding one entry per CDR3 protein. The sample carries about 8,500 distinct CDR3 sequences, almost 50% recorded once. These receptors lack a known antigen. This sample's treatment: roughly ten-day PBMC culture with coronavirus spike peptide pools or control peptides (ViraFEST assay). Sequencing input: CD4+ T cells from blood, cultured in vitro. The receptors originated from a human donor who had recovered from COVID-19.

The genes are TRBV6-2 or TRBV6-3 and TRBJ1-5; D call uncertain. Germline CDR1 MNHEY, CDR2 SVGEGT. This CDR3 comprises 13 residues. Trimming cost V 8 bases and J 9 bases, with 17 bases left between them. CDR3 DNA: TGTGCCAGCGGGATCCCCCCTTTAGGGCCCCAGCATTTT. This encodes CASGIPPLGPQHF.

This clonotype occurred a few times. This chain links TRBV10-2 with TRBJ2-5; TRBD2 matches at 9 bases. The germline CDR1 and CDR2 sequences are WSHSY and SAAADI. Trimming took 4 bases from V and 5 from J; bases not matched to a gene: 8. This CDR3 is 15 amino acids long. The CDR3 spells CASSVNSGGKETQYF. For the CDR3, the DNA is TGCGCCAGCAGTGTAAATAGCGGGGGAAAGGAGACCCAGTACTTC.

The rearrangement joins TRBV27 to TRBJ2-5; 9 nucleotides agree with TRBD1. The V segment lost 4 bases and the J segment 4 bases; nucleotides outside the gene matches: 16. The CDR3 is 18 residues long. Germline assignment: CDR1 MNHEY and CDR2 SMNVEV (reference sequence). The CDR3 nucleotides read TGTGCCAGCAGTTCCAAAACCCCGGACAGGGGTTTGGCAGAGACCCAGTACTTC. Its protein product is CASSSKTPDRGLAETQYF.

The CDR3 reads CASSFGGTEAFF. The DNA of the CDR3 is TGCGCCAGCAGCTTTGGGGGTACTGAAGCTTTCTTT. The genes are TRBV5-1 and TRBJ1-1; D is perhaps TRBD1 (5 bases). The CDR3 runs to 12 residues. Trimming took 2 bases from V and 5 from J, leaving 7 bases between them. Per germline, CDR1 SGHRS and CDR2 YFSETQ.

The chain couples TRBV6-5 to TRBJ1-5, with a weak D call TRBD1 (5 bases). With 4 bases removed from V and 1 base from J, the gap between germline ends came to 8 bases. The V gene's germline CDR1 is MNHEY and CDR2 SVGAGI. The CDR3 is made up of 14 amino acids. The CDR3 spells CASSSYRSNQPQHF. CDR3 bases: TGTGCCAGCAGTTCCTACAGGAGCAATCAGCCCCAGCATTTT.

The V call is TRBV25-1, the J call TRBJ1-5, with unresolved D. Trimming took off 6 bases at V and 4 bases at J, with 19 bases between the two ends. The CDR3 extends over 16 amino acids. Per the germline V gene, CDR1 is MGHDK and CDR2 is SYGVNS. The CDR3 DNA reads as TGTGCCAGCAGCCTTACTCCGGACCAGAATAATCAGCCCCAGCATTTT. It encodes CASSLTPDQNNQPQHF.

This clonotype qualifies as large (0.1 to 1%). The chain couples TRBV27 to TRBJ1-1; TRBD1 matches 10 bases. CDR1 is MNHEY and CDR2 is SMNVEV in the germline V gene (reference sequence). CDR3 length equals 15 residues. V lost 4 bases to trimming and J lost 4 bases; unmatched junction nucleotides: 6. Written as DNA, the CDR3 is TGTGCCAGCAGTTCGGGGACAGGGGTCGGCACTGAAGCTTTCTTT. It encodes CASSSGTGVGTEAFF.

V gene TRBV10-2 combines with J gene TRBJ2-7; TRBD1 matches at 7 bases. Germline values: CDR1 WSHSY, CDR2 SAAADI. There are 14 residues in the CDR3. J lost 1 base, V lost 6 bases, and 6 bases had no gene match. This chain's CDR3 is CASRQGGQSYEQYF. CDR3 sequence (DNA): TGCGCCAGCAGACAAGGGGGACAGTCCTACGAGCAGTACTTC.

V and J are TRBV12-3 or TRBV12-4 and TRBJ1-6; TRBD1 might be the D (6 bases). Trimming removed 8 bases at V and 9 bases at J, with 20 bases between. This CDR3 spans 15 amino acids. CDR3: CASVASGTSASPLHF. CDR3 in DNA: TGTGCCAGCGTCGCTTCCGGGACATCGGCTTCACCCCTCCACTTT.

V gene TRBV5-1 combines with J gene TRBJ1-6, with D perhaps matching TRBD1 (6 bases). V gave up 0 bases and J gave up 6 bases, with 10 bases separating them. The CDR3 runs 15 residues. Per the germline V gene, CDR1 is SGHRS and CDR2 is YFSETQ. The CDR3: CASSLESGVNSPLHF. CDR3 DNA: TGCGCCAGCAGCTTGGAGTCAGGGGTTAATTCACCCCTCCACTTT.

This clonotype came up once. V is TRBV5-4 and J is TRBJ1-1; tentatively, D is TRBD1 (6 bases). There are 16 residues in the CDR3. V lost 4 bases to trimming and J lost 5 bases, with 21 bases between them. The germline gives CDR1 SGHNT, CDR2 YYREEE (reference sequence). The CDR3 DNA reads TGTGCCAGCAGCCGCCGGGAGGCAGGGGTGGGAACTGAAGCTTTCTTT. Translating it yields CASSRREAGVGTEAFF. Full variable domain (outside the CDR3, taken from reference TRBV5-4 and TRBJ1-1): ETGVTQSPTHLIKTRGQQVTLRCSSQSGHNTVSWYQQALGQGPQFIFQYYREEENGRGNFPPRFSGLQFPNYSSELNVNALELDDSALYLCASSRREAGVGTEAFFGQGTRLTVV.